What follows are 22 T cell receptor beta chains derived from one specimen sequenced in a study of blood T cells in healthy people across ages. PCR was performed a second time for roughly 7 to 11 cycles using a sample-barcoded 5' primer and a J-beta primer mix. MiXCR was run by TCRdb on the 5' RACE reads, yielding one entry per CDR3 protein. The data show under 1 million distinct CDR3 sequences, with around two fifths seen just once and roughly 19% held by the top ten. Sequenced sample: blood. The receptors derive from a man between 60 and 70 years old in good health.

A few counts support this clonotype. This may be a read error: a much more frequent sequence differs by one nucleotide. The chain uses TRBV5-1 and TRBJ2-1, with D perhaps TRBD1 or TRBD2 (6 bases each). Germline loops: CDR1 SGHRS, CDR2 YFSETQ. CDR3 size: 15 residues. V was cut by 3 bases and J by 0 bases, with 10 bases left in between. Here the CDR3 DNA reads TGCGCCAGCAGCTGGACGGGGGCCTCCTACAATGAGCAGTTCTTC. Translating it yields CASSWTGASYNEQFF.

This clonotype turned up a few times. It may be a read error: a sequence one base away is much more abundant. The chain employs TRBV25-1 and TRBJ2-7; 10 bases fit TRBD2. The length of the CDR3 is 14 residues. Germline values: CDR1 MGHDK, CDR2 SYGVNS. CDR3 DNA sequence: TGTGCCAGCAGTGACAGCGGGGGGGCCGACGAGCGGTACTTC. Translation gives CASSDSGGADERYF.

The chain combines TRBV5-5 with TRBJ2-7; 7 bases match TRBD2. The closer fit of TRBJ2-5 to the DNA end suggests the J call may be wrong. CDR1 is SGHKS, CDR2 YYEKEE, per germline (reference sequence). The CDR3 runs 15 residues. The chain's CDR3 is CASGAAGREGETQYF. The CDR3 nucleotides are TGTGCCAGCGGCGCGGCAGGGAGGGAAGGAGAGACCCAGTACTTC.

CDR3 nucleotide sequence: TGTGCCAGCAGTTACTCGGGGGGTCCTTACGAGCAGTTCTTC. It codes for CASSYSGGPYEQFF. The chain combines TRBV6-2 or TRBV6-3 with TRBJ2-1, with D perhaps TRBD2 (6 bases). V was pared by 0 bases and J by 10 bases, with 13 bases between. This CDR3 comprises 14 residues. CDR1 is MNHEY, CDR2 SVGEGT, per germline.

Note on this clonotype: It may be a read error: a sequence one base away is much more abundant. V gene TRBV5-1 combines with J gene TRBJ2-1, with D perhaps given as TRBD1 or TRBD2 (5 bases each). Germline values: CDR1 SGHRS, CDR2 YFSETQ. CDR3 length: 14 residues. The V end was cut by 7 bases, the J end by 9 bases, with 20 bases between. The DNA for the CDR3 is TGCGCCAGCGGCCGGTACACTAGTCAGGGTGAGCAGTTCTTC. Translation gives CASGRYTSQGEQFF.

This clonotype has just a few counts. DNA of the CDR3: TGTGCCAGCAGCGGAGCGGGTGGGATTCAAGAGACCCAGTACTTC. Encoded protein: CASSGAGGIQETQYF. This chain uses TRBV5-6 with TRBJ2-5; tentative D call: TRBD2 (6 bases). The CDR3 runs 15 residues. Germline assignment: CDR1 SGHDT and CDR2 YYEEEE. Trimming took 4 bases from V and 2 from J, leaving 15 bases between them.

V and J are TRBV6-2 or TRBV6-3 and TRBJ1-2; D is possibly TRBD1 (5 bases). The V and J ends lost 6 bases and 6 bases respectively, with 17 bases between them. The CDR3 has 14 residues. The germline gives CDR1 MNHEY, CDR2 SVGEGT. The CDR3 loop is CASSFYVGGDGYTF. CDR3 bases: TGTGCCAGCAGCTTCTACGTAGGAGGGGATGGCTACACCTTC.

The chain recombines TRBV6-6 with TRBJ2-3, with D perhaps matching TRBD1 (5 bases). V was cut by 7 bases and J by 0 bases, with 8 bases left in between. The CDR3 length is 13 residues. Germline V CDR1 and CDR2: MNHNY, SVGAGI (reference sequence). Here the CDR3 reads CASNWGSTDTQYF. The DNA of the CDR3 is TGTGCCAGCAATTGGGGCAGCACAGATACGCAGTATTTT.

CDR3: CASSLVTGGTSTDTQYF. The CDR3 DNA follows: TGTGCCAGCAGCTTAGTGACAGGGGGCACAAGCACAGATACGCAGTATTTT. The chain is built from TRBV7-2 and TRBJ2-3, with 10 bases matching TRBD1. Germline V gene sequence: CDR1 SGHTA, CDR2 FQGNSA. The trim removed 1 base at V and 0 bases at J, leaving 4 bases unmatched. This CDR3 is 17 amino acids long.

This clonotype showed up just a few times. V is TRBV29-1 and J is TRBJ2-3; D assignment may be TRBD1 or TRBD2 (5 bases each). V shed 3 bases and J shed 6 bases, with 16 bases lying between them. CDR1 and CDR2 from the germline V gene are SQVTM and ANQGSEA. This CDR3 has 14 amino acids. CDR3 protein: CSVEVGTSSDTQYF. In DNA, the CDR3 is TGCAGCGTTGAGGTAGGGACCTCAAGCGATACGCAGTATTTT.

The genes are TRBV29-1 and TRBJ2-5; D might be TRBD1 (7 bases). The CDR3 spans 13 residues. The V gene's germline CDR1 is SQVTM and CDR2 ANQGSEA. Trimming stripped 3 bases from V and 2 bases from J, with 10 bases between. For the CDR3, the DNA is TGCAGCGTTGATTCAGGGGGGCAAGAGACCCAGTACTTC. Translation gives CSVDSGGQETQYF.

The CDR3: CATNSVRGSSYEQYF. The CDR3 DNA reads as TGTGCCACCAACAGCGTCAGGGGTAGCTCCTACGAGCAGTACTTC. The genes are TRBV15 and TRBJ2-7, with a tentative D call TRBD1 (6 bases). The CDR3 totals 15 residues. V was cut by 7 bases and J by 0 bases, with 16 bases left in between. CDR1 and CDR2 from the germline V gene are LNHNV and YYDKDF (reference sequence). The full variable domain, with the rest looked up from reference TRBV15 and TRBJ2-7, is DAMVIQNPRYQVTQFGKPVTLSCSQTLNHNVMYWYQQKSSQAPKLLFHYYDKDFNNEADTPDNFQSRRPNTSFCFLDIRSPGLGDTAMYLCATNSVRGSSYEQYFGPGTRLTVT.

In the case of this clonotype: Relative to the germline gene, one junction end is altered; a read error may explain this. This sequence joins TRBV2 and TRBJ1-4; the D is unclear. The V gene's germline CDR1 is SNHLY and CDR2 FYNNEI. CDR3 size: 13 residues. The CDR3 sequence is CVSRRTHAEKLFF. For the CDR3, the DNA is TGTGTCAGCAGAAGGACCCACGCGGAAAAACTGTTTTTT.

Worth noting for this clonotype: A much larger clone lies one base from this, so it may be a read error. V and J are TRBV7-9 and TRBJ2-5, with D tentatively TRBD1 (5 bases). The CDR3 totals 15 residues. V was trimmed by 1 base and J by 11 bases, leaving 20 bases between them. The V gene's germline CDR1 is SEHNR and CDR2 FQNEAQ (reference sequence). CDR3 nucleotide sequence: TGTGCCAGCAGCTTAGGACAGCCTGGGAACAATGAGCAGTACTTC. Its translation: CASSLGQPGNNEQYF.

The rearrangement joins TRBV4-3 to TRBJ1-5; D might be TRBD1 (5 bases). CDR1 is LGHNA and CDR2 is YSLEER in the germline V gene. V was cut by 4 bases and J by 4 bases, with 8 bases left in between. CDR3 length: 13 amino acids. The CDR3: CASSRGRNQPQHF. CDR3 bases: TGCGCCAGCAGCCGGGGCAGGAATCAGCCCCAGCATTTT.

CDR3 nucleotide sequence: TGTGCCAGCAGTTACGGGGGACACATGAACACTGAAGCTTTCTTT. This gives the protein CASSYGGHMNTEAFF. The chain couples TRBV6-2 or TRBV6-3 to TRBJ1-1, with D possibly being TRBD1 (6 bases). The CDR3 totals 15 residues. Germline lookup yields CDR1 MNHEY and CDR2 SVGEGT. V lost 2 bases and J lost 0, with 10 bases in between.

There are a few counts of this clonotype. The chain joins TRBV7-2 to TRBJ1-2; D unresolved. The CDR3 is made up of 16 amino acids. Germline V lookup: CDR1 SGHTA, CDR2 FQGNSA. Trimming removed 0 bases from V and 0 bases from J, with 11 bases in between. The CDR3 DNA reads TGTGCCAGCAGCTTAGCTTACCAGTTGGCTAACTATGGCTACACCTTC. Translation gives CASSLAYQLANYGYTF.

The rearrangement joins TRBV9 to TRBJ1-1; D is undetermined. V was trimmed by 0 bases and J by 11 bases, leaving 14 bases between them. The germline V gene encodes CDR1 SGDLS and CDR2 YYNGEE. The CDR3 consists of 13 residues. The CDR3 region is CASSVGTEGRAFF. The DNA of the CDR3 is TGTGCCAGCAGCGTAGGTACAGAGGGTCGGGCTTTCTTT. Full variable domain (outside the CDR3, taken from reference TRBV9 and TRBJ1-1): DSGVTQTPKHLITATGQRVTLRCSPRSGDLSVYWYQQSLDQGLQFLIQYYNGEERAKGNILERFSAQQFPDLHSELNLSSLELGDSALYFCASSVGTEGRAFFGQGTRLTVV.

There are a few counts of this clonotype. CDR3 in amino acids: CSVGGQGARTYNEQFF. CDR3 coding DNA: TGCAGCGTTGGAGGACAGGGGGCTCGGACCTACAATGAGCAGTTCTTC. This chain uses TRBV29-1 with TRBJ2-1; TRBD1 agrees at 11 bases. Germline assignment: CDR1 SQVTM and CDR2 ANQGSEA. Germline trimming cut 4 bases from V and 2 bases from J; bases unmatched to any gene: 7. The CDR3 is 16 residues long.

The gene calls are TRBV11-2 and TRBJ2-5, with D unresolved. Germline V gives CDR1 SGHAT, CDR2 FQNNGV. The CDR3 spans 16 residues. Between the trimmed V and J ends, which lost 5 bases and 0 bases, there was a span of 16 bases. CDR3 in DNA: TGTGCCAGCAGCCACGGGTGGGCGGTTTACCAAGAGACCCAGTACTTC. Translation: CASSHGWAVYQETQYF.

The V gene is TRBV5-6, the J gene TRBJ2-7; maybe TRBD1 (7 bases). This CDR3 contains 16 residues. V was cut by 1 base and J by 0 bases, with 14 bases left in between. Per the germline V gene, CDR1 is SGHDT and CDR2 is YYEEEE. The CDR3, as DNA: TGTGCCAGCAGCTTGTACAGGGGACTGGTCTCCTACGAGCAGTACTTC. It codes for CASSLYRGLVSYEQYF.

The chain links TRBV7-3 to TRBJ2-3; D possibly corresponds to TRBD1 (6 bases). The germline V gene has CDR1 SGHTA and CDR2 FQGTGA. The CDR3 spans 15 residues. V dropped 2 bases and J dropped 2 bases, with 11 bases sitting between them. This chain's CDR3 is CASSLEGQNTDTQYF. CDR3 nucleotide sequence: TGTGCCAGCAGCTTAGAGGGACAAAACACAGATACGCAGTATTTT.